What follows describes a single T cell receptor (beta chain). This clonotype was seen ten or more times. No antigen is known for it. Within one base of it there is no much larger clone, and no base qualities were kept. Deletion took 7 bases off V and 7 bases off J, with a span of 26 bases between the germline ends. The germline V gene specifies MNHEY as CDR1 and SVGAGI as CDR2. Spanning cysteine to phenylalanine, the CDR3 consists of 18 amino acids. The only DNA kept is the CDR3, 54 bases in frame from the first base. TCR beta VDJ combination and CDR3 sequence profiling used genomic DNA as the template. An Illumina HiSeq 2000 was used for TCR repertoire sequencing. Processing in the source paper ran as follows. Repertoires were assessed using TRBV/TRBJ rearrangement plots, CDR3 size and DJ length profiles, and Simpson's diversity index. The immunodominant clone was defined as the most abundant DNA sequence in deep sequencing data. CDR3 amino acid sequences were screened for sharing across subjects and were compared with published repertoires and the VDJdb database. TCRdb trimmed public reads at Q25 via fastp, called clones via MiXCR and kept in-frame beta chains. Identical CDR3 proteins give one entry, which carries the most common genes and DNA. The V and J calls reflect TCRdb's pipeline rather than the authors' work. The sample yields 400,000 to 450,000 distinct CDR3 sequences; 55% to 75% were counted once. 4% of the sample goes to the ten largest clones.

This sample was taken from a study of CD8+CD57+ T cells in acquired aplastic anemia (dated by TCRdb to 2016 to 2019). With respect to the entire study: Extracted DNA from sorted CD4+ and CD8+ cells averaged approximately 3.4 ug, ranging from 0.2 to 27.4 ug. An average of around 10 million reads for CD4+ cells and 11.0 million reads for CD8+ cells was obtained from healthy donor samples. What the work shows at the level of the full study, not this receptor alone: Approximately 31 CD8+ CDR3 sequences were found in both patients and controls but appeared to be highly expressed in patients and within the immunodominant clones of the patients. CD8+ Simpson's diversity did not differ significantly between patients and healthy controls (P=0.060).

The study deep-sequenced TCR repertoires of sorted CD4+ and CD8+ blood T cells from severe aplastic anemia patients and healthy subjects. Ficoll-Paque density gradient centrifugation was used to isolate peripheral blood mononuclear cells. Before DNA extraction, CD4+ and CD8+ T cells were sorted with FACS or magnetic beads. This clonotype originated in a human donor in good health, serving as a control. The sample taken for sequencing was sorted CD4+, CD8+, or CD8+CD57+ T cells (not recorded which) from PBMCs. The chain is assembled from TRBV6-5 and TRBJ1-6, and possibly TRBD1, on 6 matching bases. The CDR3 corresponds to CASIRQAGLRTGNSPLHF. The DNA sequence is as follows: TGTGCCAGCATACGACAGGCCGGCTTACGCACGGGGAATTCACCCCTCCACTTT.